This TCR beta chain was obtained from a study of beta chain features in type 1 diabetes listed by TCRdb under 2018. For context, the study as a whole: Mean age, gender distribution, total cell number and subset yield were not different between patients and healthy donors. A total of roughly 100 million sorted cells were examined across all samples, and a strong correlation was observed between cell number per subset and RNA yield. In the study, recently diagnosed type 1 diabetes patients and matched healthy donors were compared on the TCRB repertoires of their sorted circulating CD4+ T cell subsets. Regulatory and stem cell-like memory subsets were obtained from only 8 patients and about 8 healthy donors, while naive and central memory subsets were obtained from all 28 donors.

A single peripheral blood draw of around 120 mL on average was collected from each donor into heparinised tubes. Using a panel that included CD45RO, CCR7, CD25, CD127, CD95 and CD27, naive, central memory, regulatory and stem cell-like memory CD4+ T cells were sorted on a BD FACSAria II. Every sorted population had a purity above 95%. PBMCs were isolated immediately by Lymphoprep density gradient centrifugation and stained directly without culture. Samples were stained and sorted in pairs, with one healthy donor and one patient per experiment, so that batch effects were minimized. The entire isolated RNA was reverse transcribed using the High Capacity cDNA Reverse Transcription Kit, and thus expressed TCRB transcripts were sequenced. Deep immunoSEQ sequencing was applied to naive, central memory and regulatory T cell samples, giving an average of about 3.8 million total reads per sample. Sorted cells were lysed in RLT buffer, and RNA was extracted using DNase-treated RNeasy Micro or Mini kits according to cell number. Each cell subset was processed separately to prevent cross-contamination, with patient and healthy donor samples processed together. TCRB sequences were amplified from cDNA with the immunoSEQ multiplex PCR, producing 87-bp fragments spanning the CDR3 region. Sequencing of the amplicons was done on the Illumina HiSeq platform. From the authors' description of their analysis: PCR bias was corrected computationally using synthetic template baselines, and reads within Hamming distance 2 were collapsed, with unmergeable singletons discarded. Reads were aligned against IMGT to assign V, D and J genes, CDR3 length and insertions or deletions at six rearrangement sites. Within each subset, clonotype counts were normalized to sorted cell number, and only after that were true diversity and Gini coefficients computed with the tcR R package. The overlap coefficient, calculated on TCRB nucleotide sequences, was used to measure repertoire sharing. Out-of-frame TCRB sequences from naive cells were analyzed to stand in for the pre-selection repertoire. This immuneACCESS table, as held by TCRdb, lists in-frame sequences with V and J called but not all clones. Of the missing ones, under half trace to an unresolved V gene in checked studies; the others have no known cause. The D gene and trimming were derived from the DNA, and the V and J assignments and clone size from that table. Counted in this sample were about 250,000 clones; 13% to 15% of them appeared once. The ten largest clones represent 0.026% of the sample.

As regards this clone: Its target antigen remains unknown. No much larger clonotype is one base removed from it; base qualities were not supplied.

The investigation overall reported the following: HLA sub-analyses involved small numbers of individuals, so any influence of HLA type on TCRB rearrangement remained unresolved. Type 1 diabetes patients showed a moderate but significant shortening of TCRB CDR3 length in all four CD4+ subsets. Patients with type 1 diabetes made fewer insertions and deleted more nucleotides at VDJ recombination sites, implying thymic rearrangement abnormalities. Sequencing cDNA rather than genomic DNA could over-represent highly expressing activated cells, although activation and CD3 levels did not differ between groups. Naive, central memory and regulatory TCRB repertoires appeared to be more alike among patients than among healthy donors. PCR might favor shorter templates, but patient and control samples were amplified and corrected together, so any skew would affect both groups equally.

Ends trimmed: V by 3 bases, J by 5 bases; bases unmatched to a gene: 12. CDR1 SGDLS and CDR2 YYNGEE are derived from the germline V gene. From its cysteine to its phenylalanine, the CDR3 spans 17 amino acids. CDR3 DNA only is kept here, 51 bases in frame from base 1. The chain joins TRBV9 to TRBJ2-1, and TRBD2 matches 9 of the central bases. Sequenced material: naive CD4+ T cells from blood. Interpreted using the paper, the cell subset or site label stands for: true naive CD4+ T cells. The clonotype was recovered from a middle-aged woman in good health. CDR3 protein: CASSAREGTSSHNEQFF. DNA sequence: TGTGCCAGCAGCGCGAGAGAGGGGACTAGCAGCCACAATGAGCAGTTCTTC.